The 3 T cell receptor beta chains below all came from one sample that was sequenced in a study of T cell responses to AZD1222 COVID-19 vaccine. TCRdb's copy holds only in-frame clones and misses some; the assay was immunoSEQ multiplex PCR. This table has some 100,000 clones, approximately 90% appearing once. This sample comprised peripheral blood, obtained 28 days after the second AZD1222 dose. The receptors were sampled from an adult who received the AZD1222 COVID-19 vaccine.

The V gene is TRBV7-9, the J gene TRBJ1-2; tentatively, D is TRBD1 (5 bases). From germline, CDR1 is SEHNR and CDR2 FQNEAQ (reference sequence). With 2 bases removed from V and 4 bases from J, the gap between germline ends came to 11 bases. This CDR3 has 14 residues. The CDR3 DNA is TGTGCCAGCAGCTTACAGGGAGGTTCCTATGGCTACACCTTC. This encodes CASSLQGGSYGYTF.

V and J are TRBV5-1 and TRBJ2-1; D is possibly TRBD2 (6 bases). The CDR3 is 14 amino acids. CDR1 SGHRS and CDR2 YFSETQ come from the germline V gene. V was cut by 7 bases and J by 6 bases, with 17 bases left in between. CDR3 in DNA: TGCGCCAGCTCCCGTGCGGCGGGGTCCAATGAGCAGTTCTTC. Amino acids: CASSRAAGSNEQFF. The full variable domain, completed using reference TRBV5-1 and TRBJ2-1, is KAGVTQTPRYLIKTRGQQVTLSCSPISGHRSVSWYQQTPGQGLQFLFEYFSETQRNKGNFPGRFSGRQFSNSRSEMNVSTLELGDSALYLCASSRAAGSNEQFFGPGTRLTVL.

This clone occurred a few times. The genes are TRBV19 and TRBJ1-5; D is unresolved. The V end lost 3 bases, the J end lost 2 bases, and 11 bases lay between the germline ends. The length of the CDR3 is 15 residues. From germline, CDR1 is LNHDA and CDR2 SQIVND (reference sequence). The CDR3 protein is CASSITRQGNQPQHF. CDR3 bases: TGTGCCAGTAGTATTACCCGCCAGGGCAATCAGCCCCAGCATTTT.